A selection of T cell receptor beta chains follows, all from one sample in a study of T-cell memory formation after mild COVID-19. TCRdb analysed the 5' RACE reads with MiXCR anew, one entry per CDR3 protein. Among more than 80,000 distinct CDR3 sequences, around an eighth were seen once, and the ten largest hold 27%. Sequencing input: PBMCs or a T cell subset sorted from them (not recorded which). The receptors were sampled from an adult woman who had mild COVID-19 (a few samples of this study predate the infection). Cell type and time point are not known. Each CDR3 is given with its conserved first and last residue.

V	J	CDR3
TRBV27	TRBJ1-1	CASSRSAAEAFF
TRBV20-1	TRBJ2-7	CSARDQGSAVDEQYF
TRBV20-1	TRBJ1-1	CSARDLGGTEAFF
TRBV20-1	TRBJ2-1	CSARDNGLAGANYYNEQFF
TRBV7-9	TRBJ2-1	CASSPPVGAGNYEQFF
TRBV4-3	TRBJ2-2	CASSQGASFTGELFF
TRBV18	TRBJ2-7	CASSRTGGGPELAGVYEQYF
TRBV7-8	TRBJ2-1	CASGRADNEQFF
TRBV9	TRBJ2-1	CASSARLAEYNEQFF
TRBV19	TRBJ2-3	CASSRLAGAPTDTQYF
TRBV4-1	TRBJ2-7	CASSQGTGFAEQYF
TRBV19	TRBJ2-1	CASSIGGDEQFF
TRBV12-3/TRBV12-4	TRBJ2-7	CASSKTVSYEQYF
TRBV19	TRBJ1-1	CASGGAEAFF
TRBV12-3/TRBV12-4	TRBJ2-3	CASSPYPGPGNHTQYF
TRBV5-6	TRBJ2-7	CASSLDGTGGGPLGEQYF
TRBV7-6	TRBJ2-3	CASSQGTSGKADTQYF
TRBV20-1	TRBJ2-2	CSANSRVMARGTGELFF
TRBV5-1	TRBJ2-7	CASSLGTGGNEQYF
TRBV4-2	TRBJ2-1	CASSQNNAGGPINEQFF
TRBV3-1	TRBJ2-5	CASSQEDSSETQYF
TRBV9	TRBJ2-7	CASSSQDYEQYF
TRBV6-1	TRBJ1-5	CASSEAYSNQPQHF
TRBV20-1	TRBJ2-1	CSGSSGETNEQFF
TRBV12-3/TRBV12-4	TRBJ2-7	CASAYPGRGEQYF
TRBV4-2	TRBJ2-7	CASSQARDVDEQYF
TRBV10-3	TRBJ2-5	CATVGGVAGTGETQYF
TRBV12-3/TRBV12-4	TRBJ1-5	CASSSPRVGNQPQHF
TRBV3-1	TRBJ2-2	CASSPYSGLAGVRGTGELFF
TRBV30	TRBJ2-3	CAWSLGPLSTDTQYF
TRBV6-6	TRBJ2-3	CASMRDTQYF
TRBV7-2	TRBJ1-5	CASSPGTGNQPQHF
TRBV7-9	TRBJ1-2	CASSLPDKGQGTGYTF
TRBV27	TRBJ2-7	CASSAGRSYEQYF
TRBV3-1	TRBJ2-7	CASSQSYYPYEQYF
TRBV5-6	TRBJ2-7	CASSSTGGYEQYF
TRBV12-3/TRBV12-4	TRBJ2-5	CASSYNLYQETQYF
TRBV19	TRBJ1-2	CASISATDRVVNGYTF
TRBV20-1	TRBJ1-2	CSARDRQGGGYGYTF
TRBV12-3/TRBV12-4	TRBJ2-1	CASSLWDPDNEQFF
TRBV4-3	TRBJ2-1	CASSQDRGTDYNEQFF
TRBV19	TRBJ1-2	CASSIGDLLTF
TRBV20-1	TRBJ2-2	CSAIYTGELFF
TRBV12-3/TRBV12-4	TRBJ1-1	CASSLLGEDTEAFF
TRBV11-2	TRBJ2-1	CASSLGWLAGVADEQFF
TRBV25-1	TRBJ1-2	CASSDPGGGYTF
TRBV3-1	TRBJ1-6	CASSQDTESSYNSPLHF
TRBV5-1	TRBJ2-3	CASSLVSVTGAAEWADTQYF
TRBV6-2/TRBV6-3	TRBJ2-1	CASGTSGSFNEQFF
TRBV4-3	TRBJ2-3	CASSQRTGYQGDTQYF
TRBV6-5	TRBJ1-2	CASSYSGSRLYGYTF
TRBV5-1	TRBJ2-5	CASSLKHQETQYF
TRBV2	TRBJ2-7	CASGERVWHEQYF
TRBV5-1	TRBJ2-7	CASSQTVGSYEQYF
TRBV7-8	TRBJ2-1	CASSLEPLSMIEQFF